This T cell receptor (beta chain) came from a study of cytomegalovirus exposure and HLA in healthy donors. Germline loops: CDR1 SGDLS, CDR2 YYNGEE. Trimming removed 3 bases from V and 2 bases from J, with 13 bases in between. The CDR3 covers 15 residues. This clone was recorded once. The antigen remains unidentified. Study-level findings and limits: It emerged from a later analysis that several of the most significant clusters appeared to be linked to common viral pathogens. A later analysis linked a missense variant in DCLRE1C to the trimming of TCR beta V and J genes. Previously analyzed data showed that most TCR beta V segments were productive at a frequency of about 87% or about 30%.

This PCR relied on a set of 60 Vbeta primers and 13 Jbeta primers. Study processing details: Approximately 87 million unique TCR beta chains, roughly 11 million shared, were counted in a later analysis. The assay was immunoSEQ multiplex PCR, and TCRdb's table has in-frame clones only and misses some. For V, J and clone size, that table is used; D and trimming come from the DNA. The profile shows about 160,000 clones, 65% to 85% of them singletons. This sequence originates from a male donor in good health and CMV-seropositive. V gene TRBV9 combines with J gene TRBJ2-3, with D possibly matching TRBD1 (6 bases). The sequencing input was PBMCs. CDR3 in amino acids: CASSASGQNTDTQYF. In DNA form, the CDR3 reads TGTGCCAGCAGCGCAAGCGGACAGAACACAGATACGCAGTATTTT. The full variable domain, with the rest looked up from reference TRBV9 and TRBJ2-3, is DSGVTQTPKHLITATGQRVTLRCSPRSGDLSVYWYQQSLDQGLQFLIQYYNGEERAKGNILERFSAQQFPDLHSELNLSSLELGDSALYFCASSASGQNTDTQYFGPGTRLTVL.